These 9 T cell receptor beta chains originate from one sample sequenced in a study of shared clonotypes between healthy human individuals. TCRdb's table, derived via immunoSEQ multiplex PCR, lists solely in-frame clones and lacks some. The data hold a few million clones, with approximately 94% observed a single time. The sequencing input was naive CD4+ T cells sorted from blood. Subset here: CD45RA+ positively selected. The receptor set was obtained from a man aged 18 to 35 in good health.

The CDR3 is CASSTGSSTYEQYF. CDR3 sequence (DNA): TGCGCCAGCAGCACAGGGAGTTCTACTTACGAGCAGTACTTC. J is TRBJ2-7 and V is TRBV5-1; D might be TRBD1 (6 bases). The CDR3 totals 14 residues. V was cut by 4 bases and J by 4 bases, with 15 bases left in between. Germline V gene data show CDR1 as SGHRS and CDR2 as YFSETQ.

The chain uses TRBV10-1 and TRBJ2-7, with 11 bases identical to TRBD1. The length of the CDR3 is 15 residues. Germline CDR1 reads WNHNN; CDR2 reads SYGVQD (reference sequence). The ends lost 7 bases at V and 0 bases at J; junction bases unmatched: 5. The CDR3 nucleotides read TGCGCCAGCATCTTCGGGACAGGGGGCTCCTACGAGCAGTACTTC. It codes for CASIFGTGGSYEQYF.

J is TRBJ2-7 and V is TRBV4-1; D gene uncertain. The V gene's germline CDR1 is MGHRA and CDR2 YSYEKL. CDR3 length: 15 amino acids. Trimming pared 3 bases from V and 0 bases from J, leaving 12 bases between. CDR3 coding DNA: TGCGCCAGCAGCCAGGGCCACTTGAACTCCTACGAGCAGTACTTC. It specifies CASSQGHLNSYEQYF.

The J gene is TRBJ1-6, the V gene TRBV6-6; 7 bases are shared with TRBD1. Germline CDR1 MNHNY, CDR2 SVGAGI (reference sequence). After removal of 7 bases from V and 6 bases from J, the junction contained 6 bases not matched to a gene. This CDR3 region has 14 residues. CDR3 sequence (DNA): TGTGCCAGCACACAGACAGGGTCTAATTCACCCCTCCACTTT. Protein sequence: CASTQTGSNSPLHF.

Remarks on this clone: Other DNA sequences in the same sample also yield this CDR3. This chain connects TRBV12-5 to TRBJ2-7, with 10 bases identical to TRBD1. V lost 0 bases and J lost 0; bases outside the gene matches: 5. This CDR3 comprises 17 residues. Germline V gene sequence: CDR1 LGHNT, CDR2 FRNRAP. The CDR3 nucleotides read TGTGCTAGTGGTTTGGTACTGGGACAGGGGAGCTCCTACGAGCAGTACTTC. Protein product: CASGLVLGQGSSYEQYF.

This clone was seen a few times. The same CDR3 arises from other DNA sequences in this sample as well. This chain links TRBV11-2 with TRBJ2-3; no definite D call. Germline V gene data show CDR1 as SGHAT and CDR2 as FQNNGV. The CDR3 contains 13 residues. V dropped 1 base and J dropped 1 base, with 3 bases sitting between them. The CDR3 coding sequence is TGTGCCAGCAGCTTAGCGGGCACAGATACGCAGTATTTT. This gives the protein CASSLAGTDTQYF.

This clone was seen once. V is TRBV10-3 and J is TRBJ1-2; D gene uncertain. The germline V and J ends were trimmed by 5 bases and 5 bases, with 9 bases remaining between them. The length of the CDR3 is 12 residues. Germline loops: CDR1 ENHRY, CDR2 SYGVKD. CDR3 in amino acids: CAISSQAYGYTF. The CDR3 nucleotides read TGTGCCATCAGTTCCCAGGCGTATGGCTACACCTTC.

The chain is built from TRBV10-3 and TRBJ1-3; 7 nucleotides line up with TRBD1. Germline trimming cut 7 bases from V and 0 bases from J; bases unmatched to any gene: 6. CDR3 length: 15 amino acids. CDR1 and CDR2 from the germline V gene are ENHRY and SYGVKD. The CDR3 DNA sequence: TGTGCCATCACCGACAGGGACCTCTCTGGAAACACCATATATTTT. Amino acid sequence: CAITDRDLSGNTIYF.

A single count supports this clone. Other DNA sequences within the sample encode an identical CDR3. The chain couples TRBV27 to TRBJ1-6, with D unclear. This CDR3 is 13 amino acids long. Germline CDR1 reads MNHEY; CDR2 reads SMNVEV (reference sequence). V gave up 3 bases and J gave up 7 bases, with 7 bases separating them. The CDR3 nucleotides are TGTGCCAGCAGTTTTCTGACAAATTCACCCCTCCACTTT. Translated, it gives CASSFLTNSPLHF.